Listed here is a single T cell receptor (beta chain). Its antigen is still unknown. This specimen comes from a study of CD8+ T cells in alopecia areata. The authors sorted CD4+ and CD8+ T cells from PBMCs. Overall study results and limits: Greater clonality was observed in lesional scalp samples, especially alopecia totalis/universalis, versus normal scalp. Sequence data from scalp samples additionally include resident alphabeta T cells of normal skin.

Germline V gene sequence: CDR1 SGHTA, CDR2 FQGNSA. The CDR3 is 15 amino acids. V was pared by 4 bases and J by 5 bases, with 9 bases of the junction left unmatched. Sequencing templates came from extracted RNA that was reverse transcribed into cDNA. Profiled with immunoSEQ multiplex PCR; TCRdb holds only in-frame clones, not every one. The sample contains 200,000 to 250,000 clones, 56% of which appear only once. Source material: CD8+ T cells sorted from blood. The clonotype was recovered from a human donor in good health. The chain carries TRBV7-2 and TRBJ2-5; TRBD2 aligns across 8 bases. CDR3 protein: CASSSTGGMGETQYF. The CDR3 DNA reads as TGTGCCAGCAGCTCGACGGGAGGGATGGGGGAGACCCAGTACTTC.